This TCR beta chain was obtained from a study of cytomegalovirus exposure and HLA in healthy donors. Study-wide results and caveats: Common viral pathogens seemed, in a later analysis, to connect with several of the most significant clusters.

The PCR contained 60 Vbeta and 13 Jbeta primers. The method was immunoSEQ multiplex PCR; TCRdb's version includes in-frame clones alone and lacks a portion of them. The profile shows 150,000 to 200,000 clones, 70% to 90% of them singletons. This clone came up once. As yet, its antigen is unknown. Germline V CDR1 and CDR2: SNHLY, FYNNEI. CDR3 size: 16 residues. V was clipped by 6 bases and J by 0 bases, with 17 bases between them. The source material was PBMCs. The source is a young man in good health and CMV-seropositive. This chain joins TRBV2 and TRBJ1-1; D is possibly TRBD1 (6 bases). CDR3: CASRTQGSVVNTEAFF. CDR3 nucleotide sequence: TGTGCCAGCAGGACACAGGGCAGCGTAGTGAACACTGAAGCTTTCTTT.